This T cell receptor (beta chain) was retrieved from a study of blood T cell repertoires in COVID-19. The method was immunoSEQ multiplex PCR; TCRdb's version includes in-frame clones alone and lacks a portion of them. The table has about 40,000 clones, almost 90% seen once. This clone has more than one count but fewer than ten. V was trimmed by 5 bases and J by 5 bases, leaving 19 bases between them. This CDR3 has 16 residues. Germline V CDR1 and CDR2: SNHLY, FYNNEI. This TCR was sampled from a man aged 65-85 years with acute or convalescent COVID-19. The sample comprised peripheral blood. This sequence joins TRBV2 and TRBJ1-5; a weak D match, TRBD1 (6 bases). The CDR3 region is CASSPRDTSGDQPQHF. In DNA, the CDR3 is TGTGCCAGCAGTCCACGGGACACCTCAGGGGATCAGCCCCAGCATTTT.